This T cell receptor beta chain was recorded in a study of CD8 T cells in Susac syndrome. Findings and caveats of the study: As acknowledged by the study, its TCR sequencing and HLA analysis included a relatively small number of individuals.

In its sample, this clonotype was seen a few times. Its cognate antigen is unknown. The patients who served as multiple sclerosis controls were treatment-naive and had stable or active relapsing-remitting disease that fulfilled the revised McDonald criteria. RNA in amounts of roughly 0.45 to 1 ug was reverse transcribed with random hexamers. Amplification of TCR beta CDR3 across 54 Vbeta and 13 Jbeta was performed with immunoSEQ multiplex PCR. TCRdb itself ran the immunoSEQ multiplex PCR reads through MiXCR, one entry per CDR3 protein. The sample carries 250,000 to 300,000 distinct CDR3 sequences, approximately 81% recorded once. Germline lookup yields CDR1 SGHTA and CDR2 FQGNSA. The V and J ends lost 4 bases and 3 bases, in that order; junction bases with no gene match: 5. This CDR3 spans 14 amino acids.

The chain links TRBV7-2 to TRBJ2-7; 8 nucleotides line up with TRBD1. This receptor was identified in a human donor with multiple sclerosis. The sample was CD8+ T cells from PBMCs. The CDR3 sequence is CASSSRGPLYEQYF. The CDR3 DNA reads TGTGCCAGCAGCTCCAGGGGGCCACTCTACGAGCAGTACTTC.